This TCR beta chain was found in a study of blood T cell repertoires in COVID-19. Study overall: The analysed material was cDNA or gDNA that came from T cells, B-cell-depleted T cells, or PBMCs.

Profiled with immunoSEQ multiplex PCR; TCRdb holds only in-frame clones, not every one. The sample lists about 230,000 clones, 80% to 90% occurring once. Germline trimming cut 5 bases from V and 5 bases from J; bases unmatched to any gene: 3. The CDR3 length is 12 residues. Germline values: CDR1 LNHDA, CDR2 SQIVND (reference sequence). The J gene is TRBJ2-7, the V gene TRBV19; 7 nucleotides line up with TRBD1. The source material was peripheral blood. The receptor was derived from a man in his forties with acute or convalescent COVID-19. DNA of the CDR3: TGTGCCAGTAGTGAAACAGGGGACGAGCAGTACTTC. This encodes CASSETGDEQYF.